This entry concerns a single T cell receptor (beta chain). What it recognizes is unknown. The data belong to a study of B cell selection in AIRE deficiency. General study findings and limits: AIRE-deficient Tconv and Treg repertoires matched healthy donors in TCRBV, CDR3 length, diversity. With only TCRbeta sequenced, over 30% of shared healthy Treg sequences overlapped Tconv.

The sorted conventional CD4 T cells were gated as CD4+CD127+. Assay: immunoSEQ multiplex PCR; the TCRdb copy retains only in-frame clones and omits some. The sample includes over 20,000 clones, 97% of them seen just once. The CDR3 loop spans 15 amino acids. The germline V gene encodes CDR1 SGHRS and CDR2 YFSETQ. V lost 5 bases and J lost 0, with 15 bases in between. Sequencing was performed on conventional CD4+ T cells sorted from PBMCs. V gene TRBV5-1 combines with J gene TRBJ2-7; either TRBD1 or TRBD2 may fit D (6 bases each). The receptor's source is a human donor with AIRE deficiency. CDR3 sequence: CASREGTPDSYEQYF. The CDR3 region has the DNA TGCGCCAGCAGGGAGGGGACACCAGACTCCTACGAGCAGTACTTC.